Below are 20 T cell receptor beta chains sequenced from a single sample in a study of monozygotic twins with inflammatory bowel disease. For each CDR3 protein, TCRdb gives one entry from its re-call of the 5' RACE reads, without DNA. Recorded here are some 450,000 distinct CDR3 sequences; the top ten clones represent 2% to 3%. The sample consisted of blood. Every receptor here comes from a human donor with ulcerative colitis or Crohn's disease, or a healthy co-twin of an affected twin (not recorded which).

This sequence joins TRBV7-2 and TRBJ1-6. The CDR3 totals 13 residues. Germline V gene data show CDR1 as SGHTA and CDR2 as FQGNSA. The CDR3 sequence: CASSLIADSPLHF.

The chain couples TRBV29-1 to TRBJ1-2; TCRdb picks TRBD1, but there is no DNA to check that call. The CDR3 is 12 residues long. Germline values: CDR1 SQVTM, CDR2 ANQGSEA. The chain's CDR3 is CSVDEGVYGYTF.

This chain connects TRBV5-1 to TRBJ2-7; TCRdb picks TRBD1, but there is no DNA to check that call. Germline-derived CDR1 and CDR2 are SGHRS and YFSETQ. This CDR3 comprises 16 residues. CDR3 sequence: CASSPELEKGGSEQYF.

This chain connects TRBV7-9 to TRBJ2-3; TCRdb designates TRBD2, a call that cannot be tested without DNA. The germline CDR1 and CDR2 sequences are SEHNR and FQNEAQ (reference sequence). The CDR3 is made up of 13 amino acids. CDR3 in amino acids: CASSTLAGDTQYF.

This chain uses TRBV24-1 with TRBJ2-5; lacking DNA, the TRBD1 call made by TCRdb goes unchecked. CDR3 length equals 14 residues. In germline, CDR1 is KGHDR, CDR2 SFDVKD. The CDR3 loop reads CATSDDDRLETQYF.

The chain recombines TRBV28 with TRBJ1-1; as DNA is missing, the TRBD1 call by TCRdb cannot be tested. The germline CDR1 and CDR2 sequences are MDHEN and SYDVKM. The CDR3 covers 12 residues. The CDR3 spells CASSFAGREAFF.

This chain uses TRBV5-1 with TRBJ1-2; there is no DNA to check the TCRdb D call of TRBD1. CDR1 and CDR2 (germline): SGHRS, YFSETQ. This CDR3 is built from 15 residues. CDR3: CASSFDSQSRYGCTF.

The rearrangement joins TRBV6-6 to TRBJ2-1; TCRdb lists TRBD1, though no DNA is available to test this call. In germline, CDR1 is MNHNY, CDR2 SVGAGI (reference sequence). The CDR3 is made up of 12 amino acids. The CDR3 region is CASSKTGVEQFF.

V is TRBV5-5 and J is TRBJ1-5; there is no DNA to check the TCRdb D call of TRBD1. Germline CDR1 is SGHKS and CDR2 is YYEKEE (reference sequence). The CDR3 extends over 15 amino acids. The CDR3 spells CASSRDGTENQPQHF.

The chain is built from TRBV11-2 and TRBJ2-2; there is no DNA to check the TCRdb D call of TRBD2. The germline V gene encodes CDR1 SGHAT and CDR2 FQNNGV. This CDR3 has 20 amino acids. CDR3 sequence: CASSFPRFSGRVERTGELFF.

The chain combines TRBV20-1 with TRBJ1-2; no DNA is available, so the TRBD1 call from TCRdb remains unchecked. The CDR3 spans 15 residues. Germline V gene lookup returns CDR1 DFQATT and CDR2 SNEGSKA (reference sequence). The CDR3 protein is CSARDYRKASYGYTF.

The V call is TRBV7-9, the J call TRBJ1-3. Germline loops: CDR1 SEHNR, CDR2 FQNEAQ (reference sequence). This CDR3 has 15 amino acids. CDR3 amino acids: CASSSTPGSGNTIYF.

The V and J genes are TRBV29-1 and TRBJ1-1; TCRdb's assignment of TRBD1 cannot be checked, as there is no DNA. The CDR3 is 11 amino acids. The germline V gene has CDR1 SQVTM and CDR2 ANQGSEA. CDR3: CSVLQGAEAFF.

The rearrangement uses TRBV7-8 and TRBJ2-1; TCRdb names TRBD1, which stays unverified in the absence of DNA. The germline V gene has CDR1 SGHVS and CDR2 FQNEAQ. This CDR3 has 16 residues. The CDR3 protein is CASSLVAQGARNEQFF.

The rearrangement joins TRBV5-1 to TRBJ2-3; absent DNA, TCRdb's TRBD2 call cannot be checked. The V gene's germline CDR1 is SGHRS and CDR2 YFSETQ. The CDR3 spans 16 residues. CDR3 in amino acids: CASSPHGLAGTDTQYF.

The gene calls are TRBV10-3 and TRBJ2-1; the TCRdb D gene call, TRBD2, has no DNA to confirm it. The germline V gene has CDR1 ENHRY and CDR2 SYGVKD. The CDR3 is 12 amino acids. CDR3 sequence reads: CAISESGEKQFF.

The genes are TRBV6-1 and TRBJ2-7; the TCRdb D gene call, TRBD2, has no DNA to confirm it. Germline V gene lookup returns CDR1 MNHNS and CDR2 SASEGT. The CDR3 is 14 residues long. The CDR3 here is CASRPKAEPYEQYF.

V and J are TRBV19 and TRBJ2-1; TCRdb proposes TRBD2, but this gene call is untestable without DNA. Germline-derived CDR1 and CDR2 are LNHDA and SQIVND (reference sequence). This CDR3 comprises 15 residues. CDR3 residues: CASSISEGAANEQFF.

The V and J genes are TRBV9 and TRBJ2-2; TCRdb selects TRBD2, and the lack of DNA leaves this call unchecked. This CDR3 is built from 16 residues. Per germline, CDR1 SGDLS and CDR2 YYNGEE. CDR3 residues: CASSPLAGGLTGELFF. Supplemented by reference TRBV9 and TRBJ2-2, the full variable domain reads DSGVTQTPKHLITATGQRVTLRCSPRSGDLSVYWYQQSLDQGLQFLIQYYNGEERAKGNILERFSAQQFPDLHSELNLSSLELGDSALYFCASSPLAGGLTGELFFGEGSRLTVL.

The CDR3: CAIRGGQGDTEAFF. This rearrangement joins TRBV10-3 to TRBJ1-1; TCRdb returns TRBD1, unconfirmable since there is no DNA. CDR1 and CDR2 (germline): ENHRY, SYGVKD. The CDR3 spans 14 residues.